The 21 T cell receptor beta chains below all came from one sample that was sequenced in a study of cytomegalovirus exposure and HLA in healthy donors listed by TCRdb under 2017. Libraries were made using the immunoSEQ multiplex PCR assay. For the multiplex PCR, a mixture combining 60 forward primers for TCR Vbeta segments and 13 reverse primers for TCR Jbeta segments was used. Imported from immuneACCESS, the table was reduced by TCRdb to in-frame sequences with V and J called. These copies leave out some clones; in studies compared against another copy, an unresolved V gene accounts for under half, and the cause of the remainder is not known. The sample table contains 150,000 to 200,000 clones; only one count was recorded for roughly 68% of them. Approximately 1.8% of the sample goes to the ten largest clones. The sample taken for sequencing was PBMCs. These receptors originate from a woman in her 30s in good health and CMV-seronegative.

J is TRBJ2-2 and V is TRBV7-3; 7 positions match TRBD2. The germline gives CDR1 SGHTA, CDR2 FQGTGA. This CDR3 has 15 residues. The V gene end was trimmed by 2 bases and the J gene end by 4 bases; junction bases not matched to a gene: 4. CDR3 residues: CASSLAGVSTGELFF. As DNA, the CDR3 is TGTGCCAGCAGCTTAGCGGGAGTTTCCACCGGGGAGCTGTTTTTT.

The rearrangement uses TRBV13 and TRBJ2-7; 13 bases fit TRBD2. V gave up 0 bases and J gave up 5 bases; unmatched junction bases: 4. The CDR3 loop spans 16 amino acids. Germline CDR1 reads PRHDT; CDR2 reads FYEKMQ (reference sequence). Written as DNA, the CDR3 is TGTGCCAGCAGCTTAGGGGGACTAGCGGGACCCAACGAGCAGTACTTC. Translating gives CASSLGGLAGPNEQYF.

This clone appeared once. The gene calls are TRBV7-8 and TRBJ1-5; 7 nucleotides line up with TRBD1. The V and J ends lost 3 bases and 6 bases, in that order; junction bases with no gene match: 8. The CDR3 runs 15 residues. Germline loops: CDR1 SGHVS, CDR2 FQNEAQ. CDR3 region: CASSLIQGIGQPQHF. CDR3 coding DNA: TGTGCCAGCAGCTTGATACAGGGGATAGGTCAGCCCCAGCATTTT.

This chain uses TRBV2 with TRBJ1-3, with 7 bases aligning to TRBD1. CDR1 is SNHLY, CDR2 FYNNEI, per germline. The CDR3 runs 14 residues. V lost 6 bases and J lost 2; bases outside the gene matches: 4. The DNA for the CDR3 is TGTGCCAGCAGCCCCGACAGGGCTGGAAACACCATATATTTT. Its translation: CASSPDRAGNTIYF.

As DNA, the CDR3 is TGCAGCGTTGAATGGAGGATGAACACTGAAGCTTTCTTT. Translation gives CSVEWRMNTEAFF. This chain links TRBV29-1 with TRBJ1-1; no firm D call. Germline values: CDR1 SQVTM, CDR2 ANQGSEA. Between the trimmed V and J ends, which lost 2 bases and 0 bases, there was a span of 7 bases. CDR3 length equals 13 residues. Drawing the rest from reference TRBV29-1 and TRBJ1-1, the complete variable domain is SAVISQKPSRDICQRGTSLTIQCQVDSQVTMMFWYRQQPGQSLTLIATANQGSEATYESGFVIDKFPISRPNLTFSTLTVSNMSPEDSSIYLCSVEWRMNTEAFFGQGTRLTVV.

The rearrangement uses TRBV7-9 and TRBJ2-1; perhaps TRBD1 as D (5 bases). The CDR3 spans 15 residues. The V gene lost 5 bases and the J gene lost 0 bases, with 11 bases spanning the gap. Germline assignment: CDR1 SEHNR and CDR2 FQNEAQ (reference sequence). CDR3 residues: CASSPHQGSYNEQFF. The CDR3 DNA is TGTGCCAGCAGCCCGCACCAGGGCTCCTACAATGAGCAGTTCTTC.

The chain joins TRBV6-5 to TRBJ2-1; TRBD2 matches at 8 bases. J lost 6 bases, V lost 0 bases, and 4 bases had no gene match. Germline V lookup: CDR1 MNHEY, CDR2 SVGAGI. The CDR3 runs to 15 residues. The CDR3, as DNA: TGTGCCAGCAGTTACTCGGAGCGGGGGTTCAATGAGCAGTTCTTC. This gives the protein CASSYSERGFNEQFF.

This sequence joins TRBV5-8 and TRBJ1-4; D is unresolved. Germline CDR1 SGHTS, CDR2 YDEGEE. V shed 6 bases and J shed 5 bases, with 11 bases lying between them. This CDR3 region has 13 residues. Here the CDR3 DNA reads TGTGCCAGCAACCCCCGCGGCAATGAAAAACTGTTTTTT. Its protein is CASNPRGNEKLFF.

V usage is TRBV11-3 and J usage is TRBJ2-1; 12 bases are a match to TRBD2. With V trimmed by 5 bases and J by 5 bases, 10 bases remained unmatched. The CDR3 sequence is 17 residues long. CDR1 is SGHNT and CDR2 is YENEEA in the germline V gene. The CDR3 loop reads CASSPSGGLAGHNEQFF. The CDR3 nucleotides are TGTGCCAGCAGCCCCTCCGGGGGACTAGCGGGCCACAATGAGCAGTTCTTC.

The chain is built from TRBV29-1 and TRBJ2-2; D is unresolved. Trimming removed 2 bases from V and 1 base from J, with 8 bases in between. From germline, CDR1 is SQVTM and CDR2 ANQGSEA. CDR3 length equals 14 residues. The CDR3 coding sequence is TGCAGCGTTGAATGGGCGCAGAACACCGGGGAGCTGTTTTTT. Protein product: CSVEWAQNTGELFF.

This clone appeared a few times. The chain carries TRBV6-5 and TRBJ1-1; D remains unclear. CDR1 is MNHEY and CDR2 is SVGAGI in the germline V gene. The CDR3 contains 13 residues. V shed 2 bases and J shed 1 base, with 5 bases lying between them. The CDR3 nucleotides are TGTGCCAGCAGTTACACTAAGAACACTGAAGCTTTCTTT. It yields the protein CASSYTKNTEAFF.

The chain couples TRBV7-3 to TRBJ1-2; 11 bases match TRBD1. Per the germline V gene, CDR1 is SGHTA and CDR2 is FQGTGA. The CDR3 has 16 amino acids. Germline trimming cut 5 bases from V and 2 bases from J; bases unmatched to any gene: 7. This CDR3 is CASSLGQGDPNYGYTF. For the CDR3, the DNA is TGTGCCAGCAGCCTGGGACAGGGGGATCCGAACTATGGCTACACCTTC.

This rearrangement joins TRBV9 to TRBJ2-7; maybe TRBD1 (6 bases). CDR3 size: 16 residues. V dropped 3 bases and J dropped 3 bases, with 19 bases sitting between them. CDR1 is SGDLS, CDR2 YYNGEE, per germline. CDR3 nucleotides: TGTGCCAGCAGCGGAGCCCATCGACAGGAGATCTACGAGCAGTACTTC. This sequence encodes CASSGAHRQEIYEQYF.

The CDR3 region is CASSVRTDYSSGNTIYF. The CDR3 DNA reads as TGTGCCAGCAGCGTAAGGACGGACTATTCCTCTGGAAACACCATATATTTT. The chain carries TRBV9 and TRBJ1-3; D gene uncertain. The CDR3 covers 17 residues. The V end was cut by 1 base, the J end by 0 bases, with 14 bases between. The germline V gene encodes CDR1 SGDLS and CDR2 YYNGEE.

This sequence joins TRBV4-1 and TRBJ2-1, with 7 bases that match TRBD1. The CDR3 is 17 amino acids. With 1 base clipped from V and 10 bases from J, the junction kept 16 bases outside the gene matches. Germline CDR1 and CDR2: MGHRA and YSYEKL. CDR3 region: CASSQAPGQIQGIEQFF. CDR3 DNA sequence: TGCGCCAGCAGCCAAGCCCCGGGACAGATTCAAGGTATAGAGCAGTTCTTC.

The rearrangement joins TRBV5-8 to TRBJ2-3; TRBD1 aligns across 9 bases. CDR1 and CDR2 from the germline V gene are SGHTS and YDEGEE. This CDR3 has 15 amino acids. Unmatched junction bases numbered 8, after V lost 4 bases and J lost 5 bases. The CDR3 coding sequence is TGTGCCAGCAGCGCCGGGACAGGGATAGTAGATACGCAGTATTTT. Residues: CASSAGTGIVDTQYF.

This chain uses TRBV12-5 with TRBJ2-1; D is uncertain. CDR1 is LGHNT and CDR2 is FRNRAP in the germline V gene. Trimming removed 1 base at V and 8 bases at J, with 18 bases between. This CDR3 is 16 amino acids long. Here the CDR3 reads CASGLAVLDRGHEQFF. CDR3 DNA sequence: TGTGCTAGTGGTTTGGCGGTGCTAGACCGCGGCCATGAGCAGTTCTTC.

This rearrangement joins TRBV5-1 to TRBJ2-3, with D hard to call. The CDR3 runs to 12 residues. The ends were cut back, 4 bases at V and 2 bases at J, with 5 bases in the middle. The germline CDR1 and CDR2 sequences are SGHRS and YFSETQ. CDR3 sequence reads: CASSIFTDTQYF. CDR3 coding DNA: TGCGCCAGCAGCATATTCACAGATACGCAGTATTTT.

The chain links TRBV6-6 to TRBJ1-2; TRBD1 is a possible D gene (6 bases). Germline CDR1 MNHNY, CDR2 SVGAGI (reference sequence). This CDR3 is 14 amino acids long. The V gene lost 0 bases and the J gene lost 4 bases, with 9 bases spanning the gap. The CDR3 DNA reads as TGTGCCAGCAGTTACTCGGGGGCGATCTATGGCTACACCTTC. Amino acid sequence: CASSYSGAIYGYTF.

This chain links TRBV19 with TRBJ1-1; TRBD1 matches 10 bases. CDR3 length: 15 amino acids. Trimming took 6 bases from V and 1 from J; bases not matched to a gene: 5. Germline CDR1 LNHDA, CDR2 SQIVND (reference sequence). The CDR3 DNA follows: TGTGCCAGTAGGGGGACAGGGGTCCCGAACACTGAAGCTTTCTTT. It codes for CASRGTGVPNTEAFF.

The chain recombines TRBV10-3 with TRBJ1-1; D remains ambiguous. The CDR3 extends over 14 amino acids. Trimming pared 3 bases from V and 3 bases from J, leaving 11 bases between. Per the germline V gene, CDR1 is ENHRY and CDR2 is SYGVKD. The DNA for the CDR3 is TGTGCCATCAGTGACGGGTGGAGGGACACTGAAGCTTTCTTT. This sequence encodes CAISDGWRDTEAFF.